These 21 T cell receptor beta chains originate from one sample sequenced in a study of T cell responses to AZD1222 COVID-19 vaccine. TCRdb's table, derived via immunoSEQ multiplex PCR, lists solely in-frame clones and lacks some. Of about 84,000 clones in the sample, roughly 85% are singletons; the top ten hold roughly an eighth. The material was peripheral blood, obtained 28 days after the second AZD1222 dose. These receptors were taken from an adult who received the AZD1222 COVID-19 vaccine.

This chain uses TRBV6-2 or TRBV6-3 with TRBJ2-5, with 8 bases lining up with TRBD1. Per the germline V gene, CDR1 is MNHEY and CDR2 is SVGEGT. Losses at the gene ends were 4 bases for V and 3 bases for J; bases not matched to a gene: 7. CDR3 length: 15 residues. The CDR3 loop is CASSWPRQGKETQYF. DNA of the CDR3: TGTGCCAGCAGTTGGCCCCGACAGGGGAAAGAGACCCAGTACTTC.

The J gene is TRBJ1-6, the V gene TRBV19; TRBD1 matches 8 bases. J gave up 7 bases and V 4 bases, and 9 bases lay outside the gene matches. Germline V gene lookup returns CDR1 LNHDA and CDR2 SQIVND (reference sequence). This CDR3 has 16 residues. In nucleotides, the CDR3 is TGTGCCAGTAGTACTAAAGGACAGGGAGGCAATTCACCCCTCCACTTT. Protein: CASSTKGQGGNSPLHF. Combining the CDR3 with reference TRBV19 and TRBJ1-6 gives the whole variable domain DGGITQSPKYLFRKEGQNVTLSCEQNLNHDAMYWYRQDPGQGLRLIYYSQIVNDFQKGDIAEGYSVSREKKESFPLTVTSAQKNPTAFYLCASSTKGQGGNSPLHFGNGTRLTVT.

CDR3 bases: TGTGCCAGCAGCCCTCCGGGACGAATCACTGAAGCTTTCTTT. Translated: CASSPPGRITEAFF. V gene TRBV6-6 combines with J gene TRBJ1-1; possibly TRBD1 for D (5 bases). The CDR3 is made up of 14 amino acids. V shed 6 bases and J shed 4 bases, with 15 bases lying between them. Germline V gene data show CDR1 as MNHNY and CDR2 as SVGAGI (reference sequence).

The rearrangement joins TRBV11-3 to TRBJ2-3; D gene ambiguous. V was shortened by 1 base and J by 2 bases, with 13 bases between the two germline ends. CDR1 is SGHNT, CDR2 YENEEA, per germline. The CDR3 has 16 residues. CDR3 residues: CASSLGRASFTDTQYF. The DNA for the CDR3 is TGTGCCAGCAGCTTAGGCAGAGCTTCCTTCACAGATACGCAGTATTTT.

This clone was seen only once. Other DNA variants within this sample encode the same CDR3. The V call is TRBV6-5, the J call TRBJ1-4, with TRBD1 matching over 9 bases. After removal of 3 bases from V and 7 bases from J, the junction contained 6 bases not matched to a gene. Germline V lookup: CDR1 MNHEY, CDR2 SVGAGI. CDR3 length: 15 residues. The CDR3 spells CASSYSDRGSEKLFF. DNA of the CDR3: TGTGCCAGCAGTTATTCGGACAGGGGAAGTGAAAAACTGTTTTTT.

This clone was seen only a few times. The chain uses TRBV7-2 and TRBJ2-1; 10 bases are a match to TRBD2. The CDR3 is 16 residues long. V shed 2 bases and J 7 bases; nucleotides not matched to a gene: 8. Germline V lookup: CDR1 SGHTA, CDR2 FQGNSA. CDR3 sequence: CASSLTGTSVGNEQFF. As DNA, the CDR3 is TGTGCCAGCAGCTTAACGGGGACTAGCGTGGGGAATGAGCAGTTCTTC.

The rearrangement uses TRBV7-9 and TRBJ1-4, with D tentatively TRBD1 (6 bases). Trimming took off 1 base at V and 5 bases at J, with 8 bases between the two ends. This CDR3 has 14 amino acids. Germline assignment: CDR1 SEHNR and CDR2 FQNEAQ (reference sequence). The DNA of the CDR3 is TGTGCCAGCAGCTTAGACAGGGCCAATGAAAAACTGTTTTTT. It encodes CASSLDRANEKLFF.

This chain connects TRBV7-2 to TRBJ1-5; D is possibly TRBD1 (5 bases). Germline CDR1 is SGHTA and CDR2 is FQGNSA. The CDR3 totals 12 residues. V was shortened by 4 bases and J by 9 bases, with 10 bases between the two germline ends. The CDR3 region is CASSYPGGPQHF. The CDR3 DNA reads TGTGCCAGCAGCTACCCGGGGGGGCCCCAGCATTTT.

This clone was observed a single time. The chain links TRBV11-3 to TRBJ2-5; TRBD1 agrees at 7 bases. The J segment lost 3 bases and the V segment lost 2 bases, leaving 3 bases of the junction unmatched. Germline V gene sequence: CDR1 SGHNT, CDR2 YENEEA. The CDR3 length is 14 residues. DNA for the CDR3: TGTGCCAGCAGCTTATCGGGACAGAAAGAGACCCAGTACTTC. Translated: CASSLSGQKETQYF.

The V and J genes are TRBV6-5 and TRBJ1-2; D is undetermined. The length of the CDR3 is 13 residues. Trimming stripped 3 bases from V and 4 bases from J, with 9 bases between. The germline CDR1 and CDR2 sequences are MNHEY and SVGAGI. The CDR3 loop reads CASSYVSSYGYTF. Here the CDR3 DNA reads TGTGCCAGCAGTTATGTGTCATCCTATGGCTACACCTTC.

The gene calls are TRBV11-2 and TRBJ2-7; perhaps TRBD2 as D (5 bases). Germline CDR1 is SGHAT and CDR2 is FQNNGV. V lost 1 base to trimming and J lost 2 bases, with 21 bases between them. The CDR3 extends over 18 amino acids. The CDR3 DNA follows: TGTGCCAGCAGCTTAGCGGGGAAGTGGGGTTATAGAGCCTACGAGCAGTACGTC. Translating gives CASSLAGKWGYRAYEQYV.

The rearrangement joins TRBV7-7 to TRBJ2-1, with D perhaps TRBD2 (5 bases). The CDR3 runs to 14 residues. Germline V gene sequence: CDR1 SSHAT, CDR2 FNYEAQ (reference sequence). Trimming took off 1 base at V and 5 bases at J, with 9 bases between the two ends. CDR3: CASSLGGSNNEQFF. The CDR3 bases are TGTGCCAGCAGCTTAGGAGGGTCCAACAATGAGCAGTTCTTC. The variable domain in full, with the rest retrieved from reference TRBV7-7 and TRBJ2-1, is GAGVSQSPRYKVTKRGQDVTLRCDPISSHATLYWYQQALGQGPEFLTYFNYEAQPDKSGLPSDRFSAERPEGSISTLTIQRTEQRDSAMYRCASSLGGSNNEQFFGPGTRLTVL.

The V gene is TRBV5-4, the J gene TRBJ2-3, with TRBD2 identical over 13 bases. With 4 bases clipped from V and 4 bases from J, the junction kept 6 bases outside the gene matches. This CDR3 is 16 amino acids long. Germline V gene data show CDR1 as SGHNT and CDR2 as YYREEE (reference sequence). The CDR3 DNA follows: TGTGCCAGCAGCCACGGACTAGCGGGAGTGGCAGATACGCAGTATTTT. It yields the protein CASSHGLAGVADTQYF.

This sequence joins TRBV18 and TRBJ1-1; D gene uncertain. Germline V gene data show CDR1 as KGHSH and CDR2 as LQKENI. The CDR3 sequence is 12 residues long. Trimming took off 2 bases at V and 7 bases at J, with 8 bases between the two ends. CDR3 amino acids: CASSPGRFEAFF. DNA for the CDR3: TGTGCCAGCTCACCAGGACGGTTTGAAGCTTTCTTT.

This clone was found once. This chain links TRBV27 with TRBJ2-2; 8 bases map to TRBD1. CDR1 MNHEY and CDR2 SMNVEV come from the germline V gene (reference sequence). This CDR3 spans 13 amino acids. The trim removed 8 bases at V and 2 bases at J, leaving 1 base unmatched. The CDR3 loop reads CASGQGNTGELFF. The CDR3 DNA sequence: TGTGCCAGCGGACAGGGCAACACCGGGGAGCTGTTTTTT.

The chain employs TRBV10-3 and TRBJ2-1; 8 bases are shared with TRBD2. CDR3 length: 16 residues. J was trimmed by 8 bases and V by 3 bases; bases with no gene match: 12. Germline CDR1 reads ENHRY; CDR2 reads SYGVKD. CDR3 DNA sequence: TGTGCCATCAGTGAAAGGGAGGGACTAGAAGACCATGAGCAGTTCTTC. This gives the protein CAISEREGLEDHEQFF.

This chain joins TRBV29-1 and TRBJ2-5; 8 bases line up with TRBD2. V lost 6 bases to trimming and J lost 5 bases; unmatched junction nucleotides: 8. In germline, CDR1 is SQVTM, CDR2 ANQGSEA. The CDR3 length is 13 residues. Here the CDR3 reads CSVPGTSVETQYF. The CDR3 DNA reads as TGCAGCGTCCCCGGGACTAGTGTTGAGACCCAGTACTTC.

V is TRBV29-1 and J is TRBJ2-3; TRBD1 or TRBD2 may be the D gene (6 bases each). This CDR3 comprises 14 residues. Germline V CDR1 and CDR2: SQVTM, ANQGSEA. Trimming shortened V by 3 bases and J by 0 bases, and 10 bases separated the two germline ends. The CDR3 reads CSVDGGRSTDTQYF. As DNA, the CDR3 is TGCAGCGTTGATGGGGGGCGTAGCACAGATACGCAGTATTTT.

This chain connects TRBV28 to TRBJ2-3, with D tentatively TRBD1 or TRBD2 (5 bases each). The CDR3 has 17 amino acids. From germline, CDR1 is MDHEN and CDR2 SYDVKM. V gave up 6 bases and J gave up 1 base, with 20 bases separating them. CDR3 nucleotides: TGTGCCAGCAGCCGGACCAGGGACGCGGAGGGCACAGATACGCAGTATTTT. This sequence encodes CASSRTRDAEGTDTQYF. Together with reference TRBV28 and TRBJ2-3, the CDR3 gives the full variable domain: DVKVTQSSRYLVKRTGEKVFLECVQDMDHENMFWYRQDPGLGLRLIYFSYDVKMKEKGDIPEGYSVSREKKERFSLILESASTNQTSMYLCASSRTRDAEGTDTQYFGPGTRLTVL.

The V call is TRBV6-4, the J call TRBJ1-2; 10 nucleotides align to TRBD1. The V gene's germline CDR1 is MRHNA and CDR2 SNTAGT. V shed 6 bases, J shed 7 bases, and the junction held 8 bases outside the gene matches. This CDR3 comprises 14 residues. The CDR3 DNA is TGTGCCAGCAGCATGGACAGGGGGGAACGTGGCTACACCTTC. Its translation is CASSMDRGERGYTF.

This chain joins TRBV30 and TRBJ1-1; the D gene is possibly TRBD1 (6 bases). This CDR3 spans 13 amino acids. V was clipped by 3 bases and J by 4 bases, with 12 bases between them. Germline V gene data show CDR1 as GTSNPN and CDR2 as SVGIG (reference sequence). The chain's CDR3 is CAWSHRVSTEAFF. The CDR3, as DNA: TGTGCCTGGAGCCACAGGGTTAGCACTGAAGCTTTCTTT.